This T cell receptor (beta chain) derives from a study of blood T cell repertoires in COVID-19. Study-wide context: Whether acute or convalescent, the COVID-19 samples came from the United States, Italy and Spain. T cells, B-cell-depleted T cells, or PBMCs provided the cDNA or gDNA that served as material.

As handled by the study authors: Reference gene primer amplification gave estimated nucleated cell counts. The data were produced by immunoSEQ multiplex PCR, yet TCRdb's version contains in-frame clones alone and is incomplete. V and J calls plus clone size are reproduced from that table; the DNA served to infer D and trimming. The sample lists 120,000 to 150,000 clones, roughly 84% occurring once. The CDR3 has 15 residues. Deletions cut 0 bases from V and 1 base from J, with 10 bases between. Germline lookup yields CDR1 SGHRS and CDR2 YFSETQ. This TCR was sampled from a human donor in a cohort sampled during active COVID-19. The sequencing input was peripheral blood. This chain joins TRBV5-1 and TRBJ2-5, with D tentatively TRBD1 (5 bases). The CDR3 spells CASSLVTATQETQYF. The CDR3 DNA is TGCGCCAGCAGCTTGGTGACAGCCACCCAAGAGACCCAGTACTTC.